This T cell receptor beta chain is from a study of shared clonotypes between healthy human individuals. With respect to this clone: Its target is not known.

Every subset had its genomic DNA shared out evenly among several immunoSEQ plates. Produced via immunoSEQ multiplex PCR; TCRdb's table is partial and in-frame only. The sample consists of about 1.1 million clones, approximately 80% of them appearing once. General observations from the study: Rarefaction demonstrated incomplete sorted-subset sequencing despite large depth.

HIV-negative, healthy adults without recent acute infections or vaccinations were the donors. CD4+ cell separation produced CD45RA+ naive and CD45RA-negative memory subsets. The CDR3 runs 14 residues. V was cut by 0 bases and J by 5 bases, with 11 bases left in between. The germline V gene has CDR1 SGHKS and CDR2 YYEKEE (reference sequence). The sequence derives from a man aged 18 to 29 in good health. Some clones in this sample may be carry-over from other donors' samples. Sequences were obtained from memory CD4+ T cells from PBMCs. Stated subset: CD45RA-negative fraction. This chain connects TRBV5-5 to TRBJ1-1; no firm D call. CDR3 DNA sequence: TGTGCCAGCAGCTTGGGATCGTGGGAAACTGAAGCTTTCTTT. Its protein product is CASSLGSWETEAFF.